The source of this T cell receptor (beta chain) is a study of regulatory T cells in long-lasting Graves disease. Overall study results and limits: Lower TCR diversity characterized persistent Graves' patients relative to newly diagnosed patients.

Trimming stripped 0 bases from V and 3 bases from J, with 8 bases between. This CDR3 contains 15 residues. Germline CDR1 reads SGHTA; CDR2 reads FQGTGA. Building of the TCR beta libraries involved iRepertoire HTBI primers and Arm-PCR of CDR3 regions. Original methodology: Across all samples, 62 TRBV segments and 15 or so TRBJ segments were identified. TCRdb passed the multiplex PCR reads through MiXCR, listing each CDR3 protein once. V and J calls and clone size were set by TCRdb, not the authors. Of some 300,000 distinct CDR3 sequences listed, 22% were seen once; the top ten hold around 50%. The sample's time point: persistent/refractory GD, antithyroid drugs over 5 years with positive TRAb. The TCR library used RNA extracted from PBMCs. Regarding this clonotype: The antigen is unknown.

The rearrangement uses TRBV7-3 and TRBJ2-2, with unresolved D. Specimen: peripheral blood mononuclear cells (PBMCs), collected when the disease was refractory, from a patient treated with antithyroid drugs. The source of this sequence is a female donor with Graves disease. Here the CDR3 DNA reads TGTGCCAGCAGCTTAACTGGGCTCGACACCGGGGAGCTGTTTTTT. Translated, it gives CASSLTGLDTGELFF. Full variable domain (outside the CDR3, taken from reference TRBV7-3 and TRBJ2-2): GAGVSQTPSNKVTEKGKYVELRCDPISGHTALYWYRQSLGQGPEFLIYFQGTGAADDSGLPNDRFFAVRPEGSVSTLKIQRTERGDSAVYLCASSLTGLDTGELFFGEGSRLTVL.